These T cell receptor beta chains were read from a single sample in a study of blood T cell repertoires in COVID-19. Libraries were prepared by immunoSEQ multiplex PCR; TCRdb keeps only in-frame clonotypes and omits some of them. The sample yields about 110,000 clones, approximately 80% seen once. Source material: peripheral blood. The receptor source for this set is a woman between 50 and 59 years old with acute or convalescent COVID-19. Both conserved end residues are trimmed from each CDR3. The D gene is left open where the match is weak.

>-|TRBJ2-3|TRBV4-2
ASSQKWGGARADTQY
>TRBD1|TRBJ1-2|TRBV11-2
ASLTWSGGSGYT
>-|TRBJ2-5|TRBV18
ASSTEETQY
>TRBD2|TRBJ2-3|TRBV14
ASSQDRRGAYFTDTQY
>-|TRBJ1-3|TRBV5-8
ASTPGGLAGNTIY
>-|TRBJ1-5|TRBV25-1
ASSEVFTGYNQPQH
>-|TRBJ1-2|TRBV30
AWSVRANYGYT
>-|TRBJ1-5|TRBV12-5
ASGFNNPGINQPQH
>-|TRBJ1-1|TRBV30
AWRLNTEAF
>-|TRBJ1-4|TRBV6-6
ASSSSYEKLF
>-|TRBJ1-5|TRBV28
ASSSADRLNQPQH
>TRBD1|TRBJ2-1|TRBV10-3
AVSGTGSNEQF
>TRBD2|TRBJ2-6|TRBV19
ASSKGTSGGFGLSGANVLT
>-|TRBJ1-2|TRBV9
ASSVAPSGNYGYT
>-|TRBJ2-5|TRBV6-5
ASSILETKETQY
>-|TRBJ1-5|TRBV12-1
ASSFITGGESPQH
>-|TRBJ1-4|TRBV6-6
ASRPSGATNEKLF
>-|TRBJ1-4|TRBV4-1
ASSMNRDEKLF
>TRBD1|TRBJ1-1|TRBV19
ASSRSGTGTEAF
>TRBD1|TRBJ2-7|TRBV19
ASSGDRPTYEQY
>TRBD1|TRBJ1-5|TRBV5-1
ASSPGTGFTSNQPQH
>-|TRBJ1-5|TRBV5-3
ARSPVVISSNQPQH
>TRBD1|TRBJ1-2|TRBV18
ASSQDLRQGADGYT
>-|TRBJ2-7|TRBV4-2
ASSQDQGHSSYEQY
>-|TRBJ1-1|TRBV7-3
ASSPAGVNTEAF
>-|TRBJ1-1|TRBV18
ASSPRENTEAF
>TRBD1|TRBJ1-2|TRBV19
ASSIGQGAIPSYGYT
>TRBD1|TRBJ1-2|TRBV28
ASTQGDSYGYT
>-|TRBJ2-1|TRBV14
ASSQVSAYNEQF
>TRBD2|TRBJ2-3|TRBV24-1
ATSEPAGGYSTDTQY
>-|TRBJ1-5|TRBV3-1/TRBV3-2
ASSQDRGQPQH
>-|TRBJ2-1|TRBV5-1
ASSPGTLDYNEQF
>-|TRBJ2-6|TRBV6-2/TRBV6-3
ASSYDSSGANVLT
>-|TRBJ1-6|TRBV6-5
ASIREPVSPLH
>TRBD1|TRBJ2-3|TRBV15
ATSNKIVTGADTQY
>TRBD1|TRBJ2-1|TRBV12-5
ASGPDRDRNEQF
>-|TRBJ1-1|TRBV18
ASSRARQGTEAF
>-|TRBJ2-7|TRBV6-2/TRBV6-3
ASSEASEQY
>TRBD2|TRBJ2-7|TRBV7-8
ASSLGASGGAFTYEQY
>TRBD1|TRBJ2-7|TRBV13
ASSKDGTGNYEQY
>-|TRBJ2-7|TRBV6-5
ASSYDGRTSGEQY
>TRBD1|TRBJ2-2|TRBV25-1
ASSLTGPGGELF
>-|TRBJ1-4|TRBV6-1
ASSERVASGNEKLF
>TRBD1|TRBJ1-2|TRBV14
ASSQDRGQGAERGYT
>-|TRBJ1-1|TRBV27
ASSIYRESTEAF
>-|TRBJ2-2|TRBV5-1
ASSLEVQGNTGELF
>TRBD1|TRBJ1-2|TRBV3-1/TRBV3-2
ASSLRTGGGYT
>TRBD1|TRBJ1-1|TRBV2
ASSGTGGTEAF
>TRBD2|TRBJ2-3|TRBV5-8
ASSLAGAGGATQY
>TRBD2|TRBJ2-7|TRBV18
ASSPYGLAGGTSYEQY
>-|TRBJ1-3|TRBV6-5
ASSYSSQGHGNTIY
>-|TRBJ1-1|TRBV5-1
ASSLVGDPGEAF
>-|TRBJ1-1|TRBV30
AWTRRGDMNTEAF
>-|TRBJ2-2|TRBV5-1
ASSLAAGTGELF